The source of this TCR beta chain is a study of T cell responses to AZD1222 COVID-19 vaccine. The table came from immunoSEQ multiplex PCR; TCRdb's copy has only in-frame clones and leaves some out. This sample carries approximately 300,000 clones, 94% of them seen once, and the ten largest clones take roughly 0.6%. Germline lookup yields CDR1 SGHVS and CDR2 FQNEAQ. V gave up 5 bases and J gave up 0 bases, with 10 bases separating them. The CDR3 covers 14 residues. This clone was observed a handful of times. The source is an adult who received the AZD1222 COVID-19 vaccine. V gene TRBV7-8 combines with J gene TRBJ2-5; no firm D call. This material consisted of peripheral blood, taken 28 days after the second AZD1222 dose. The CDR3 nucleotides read TGTGCCAGCAGCCCTGTGGCGTACCAAGAGACCCAGTACTTC. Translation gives CASSPVAYQETQYF.